This entry concerns a single TCR beta chain. This entry is derived from a study of T cells after yellow fever vaccination. TCRdb processed the 5' RACE reads anew with MiXCR; each CDR3 protein has one entry. There are 550,000 or so distinct CDR3 sequences in the sample; about 19% occur only once, and roughly an eighth lies in the top ten. Deletions cut 3 bases from V and 5 bases from J, with 14 bases between. Germline V gives CDR1 LGHNA, CDR2 YSLEER. This CDR3 contains 15 residues. The genes are TRBV4-3 and TRBJ1-5; D is perhaps TRBD1 (6 bases). The source is a man aged 25-45 years who received the YFV17D yellow fever vaccine. The sequencing used PBMCs, collected 15 days after the yellow fever booster vaccination. The CDR3 reads CASSQETGLDQPQHF. In DNA form, the CDR3 reads TGCGCCAGCAGCCAGGAAACAGGGTTAGATCAGCCCCAGCATTTT.